This T cell receptor (beta chain) was recorded in a study of cytomegalovirus exposure and HLA in healthy donors. V trimming: 3 bases; J trimming: 3 bases; junction bases outside the gene matches: 6. This CDR3 region has 15 residues. The germline V gene has CDR1 SGDLS and CDR2 YYNGEE. On this clone: Its matching antigen is unknown.

Study conclusions and caveats: Later examination showed HLA-associated TCR beta chains had greater clonal expansion than equally common others. Reportedly, HLA-A and HLA-B alleles of most subjects were accurately predicted from TCR beta. Many donors shared some public TCRs, even though most TCR sequences were rare. The study assumed roughly uniform donor sequencing depth for presence/absence analyses.

The PCR used 60 Vbeta and 13 Jbeta primers. Profiling relied on immunoSEQ multiplex PCR, and the TCRdb table lists in-frame clones only, not all of them. The sample shows 150,000 to 200,000 clones, just over 75% of them seen only once. Sample: PBMCs. This sequence joins TRBV9 and TRBJ2-1; 7 bases agree with TRBD1. This TCR derives from a woman younger than 45 in good health and CMV-seropositive. The DNA for the CDR3 is TGTGCCAGCAGCGCCTGGACAGGTGACTACAATGAGCAGTTCTTC. Translated: CASSAWTGDYNEQFF. The full variable domain, in which reference TRBV9 and TRBJ2-1 provide the parts outside the CDR3, is DSGVTQTPKHLITATGQRVTLRCSPRSGDLSVYWYQQSLDQGLQFLIQYYNGEERAKGNILERFSAQQFPDLHSELNLSSLELGDSALYFCASSAWTGDYNEQFFGPGTRLTVL.